The 3 T cell receptor beta chains below come from one sample, sequenced in a study of blood T cell repertoires in COVID-19. Sequencing used immunoSEQ multiplex PCR; TCRdb keeps in-frame clones, though not all of them. The data show around 130,000 clones, more than 80% seen once. The sample taken for sequencing was peripheral blood. The origin of the receptors is a human donor in a cohort sampled during active COVID-19.

The genes are TRBV9 and TRBJ2-2; 8 nucleotides agree with TRBD2. V gave up 4 bases and J gave up 0 bases; unmatched junction bases: 8. Germline CDR1 SGDLS, CDR2 YYNGEE. The CDR3 has 17 amino acids. The CDR3 DNA reads as TGTGCCAGCAGCCCACTGAGCGGGGGCGCGAACACCGGGGAGCTGTTTTTT. It translates to CASSPLSGGANTGELFF.

This clone appeared a single time. The rearrangement uses TRBV18 and TRBJ2-1; TRBD2 matches at 10 bases. The CDR3 contains 15 residues. The germline gives CDR1 KGHSH, CDR2 LQKENI. Trimming cost V 6 bases and J 7 bases; bases outside gene matches: 9. CDR3 coding DNA: TGTGCCAGCTCCCCTGTTAGCGGGGGGAGTAATGAGCAGTTCTTC. Translating gives CASSPVSGGSNEQFF.

This chain connects TRBV18 to TRBJ2-2; 9 bases line up with TRBD2. The CDR3 length is 17 residues. Germline loops: CDR1 KGHSH, CDR2 LQKENI. V gave up 1 base and J gave up 4 bases; unmatched junction bases: 7. This CDR3 is CASSPLEASGVTGELFF. As DNA, the CDR3 is TGTGCCAGCTCACCACTCGAGGCTAGCGGGGTCACCGGGGAGCTGTTTTTT.